One and the same sample provided the 27 T cell receptor beta chains below, sequenced in a study of CD8 T cells in ankylosing spondylitis. Study observations and caveats: A TCR beta motif of 7 to 9 highly homologous variants seemed to mark ankylosing spondylitis blood.

The antigens of these receptors remain unknown. Each CDR3 protein gets one entry after TCRdb re-called the 5' RACE reads with MiXCR. Of almost 400,000 distinct CDR3 sequences in the sample, about a fifth were seen once. Sequencing was performed on blood, either unsorted or a sorted T cell fraction (not recorded which). These receptors were collected from a male donor with ankylosing spondylitis.

J is TRBJ2-6 and V is TRBV5-6; D tentatively fits TRBD1 or TRBD2 (5 bases each). Germline V gene lookup returns CDR1 SGHDT and CDR2 YYEEEE. There are 16 residues in the CDR3. The V gene lost 4 bases and the J gene lost 0 bases, with 11 bases spanning the gap. CDR3 residues: CASSPGLVSGANVLTF. The CDR3 coding sequence is TGTGCCAGCAGCCCGGGGCTTGTCTCTGGGGCCAACGTCCTGACTTTC.

This clonotype came up a few times. The chain carries TRBV12-3 or TRBV12-4 and TRBJ2-1; D possibly corresponds to TRBD2 (6 bases). V shed 4 bases and J shed 4 bases, with 14 bases lying between them. The CDR3 length is 15 residues. The CDR3 DNA follows: TGTGCCAGCAGTTCCGCGGGAATTGGGTACAATGAGCAGTTCTTC. Amino acid sequence: CASSSAGIGYNEQFF.

This chain connects TRBV20-1 to TRBJ1-5, with 9 bases fitting TRBD1. From germline, CDR1 is DFQATT and CDR2 SNEGSKA (reference sequence). With V trimmed by 3 bases and J by 1 base, 4 bases remained unmatched. This CDR3 has 15 amino acids. The DNA of the CDR3 is TGCAGTGCTAGGAACAGGGGGCTGAGCAATCAGCCCCAGCATTTT. This sequence encodes CSARNRGLSNQPQHF.

This clonotype was counted between two and nine times. The chain couples TRBV5-1 to TRBJ2-3, with 8 positions matching TRBD1. The germline V gene has CDR1 SGHRS and CDR2 YFSETQ. Germline trimming cut 4 bases from V and 3 bases from J; bases unmatched to any gene: 4. This CDR3 region has 14 residues. The CDR3 loop is CASSKDRATDTQYF. CDR3 sequence (DNA): TGCGCCAGCAGCAAGGACAGGGCAACAGATACGCAGTATTTT.

This sequence joins TRBV20-1 and TRBJ1-2; D uncertain. CDR3 length: 10 residues. Trimming removed 2 bases at V and 8 bases at J, with 6 bases between. Looked up from germline, CDR1 is DFQATT and CDR2 is SNEGSKA (reference sequence). CDR3 region: CSARPGGYTF. The CDR3 DNA reads as TGCAGTGCTAGACCAGGCGGCTACACCTTC.

The chain couples TRBV20-1 to TRBJ2-3, with D perhaps matching TRBD2 (5 bases). This CDR3 is built from 15 residues. V lost 6 bases and J lost 3, with 19 bases in between. CDR1 and CDR2 (germline): DFQATT, SNEGSKA (reference sequence). The CDR3 loop reads CSAIQWPRATDTQYF. As DNA, the CDR3 is TGCAGTGCCATACAGTGGCCGAGGGCAACAGATACGCAGTATTTT.

The chain combines TRBV2 with TRBJ2-1, with 7 bases that match TRBD1. Germline lookup yields CDR1 SNHLY and CDR2 FYNNEI. There are 13 residues in the CDR3. The V gene end was trimmed by 7 bases and the J gene end by 10 bases; junction bases not matched to a gene: 10. The CDR3: CASNTATGFEQFF. CDR3 nucleotide sequence: TGTGCCAGCAATACCGCGACAGGGTTCGAGCAGTTCTTC.

The rearrangement joins TRBV29-1 to TRBJ2-3; D gene unclear. CDR1 and CDR2 from the germline V gene are SQVTM and ANQGSEA. Trimming took off 5 bases at V and 1 base at J, with 13 bases between the two ends. The CDR3 is 14 residues long. CDR3 DNA sequence: TGCAGCGTTATCCGGGCGGTTGGCACAGATACGCAGTATTTT. This encodes CSVIRAVGTDTQYF.

This clonotype has only a few counts. This chain joins TRBV3-1 and TRBJ2-7, with D uncertain. V lost 0 bases and J 2 bases, leaving 11 bases between the germline ends. Germline V gene sequence: CDR1 LGHDT, CDR2 YNNKEL (reference sequence). This CDR3 comprises 15 residues. CDR3 protein: CASSQDLAIAYEQYF. The CDR3 DNA follows: TGTGCCAGCAGCCAAGATTTAGCTATCGCCTACGAGCAGTACTTC.

The chain employs TRBV2 and TRBJ2-7; the D gene is possibly TRBD1 (6 bases). This CDR3 has 13 residues. The germline gives CDR1 SNHLY, CDR2 FYNNEI. V was clipped by 5 bases and J by 6 bases, with 14 bases between them. CDR3 residues: CASSTGHGIEQYF. The CDR3 DNA follows: TGTGCCAGCAGTACGGGACACGGGATCGAGCAGTACTTC.

The table lists this clonotype with a count of one. J is TRBJ2-2 and V is TRBV29-1, with D uncertain. V lost 5 bases, J lost 0 bases, and 13 bases lay in between. The CDR3 loop spans 15 amino acids. The V gene's germline CDR1 is SQVTM and CDR2 ANQGSEA. CDR3 protein: CSVRPSTTNTGELFF. The DNA of the CDR3 is TGCAGCGTTAGACCGAGTACAACGAACACCGGGGAGCTGTTTTTT.

This clonotype occurred a few times. V usage is TRBV28 and J usage is TRBJ2-1, with D possibly TRBD1 on 6 matching bases. Trimming cost V 7 bases and J 2 bases, with 18 bases left between them. The CDR3 is 16 amino acids. CDR1 and CDR2 (germline): MDHEN, SYDVKM. CDR3 sequence (DNA): TGTGCCAGCACCGACCTCAGGAACAGGGCCTACAATGAGCAGTTCTTC. Amino acids: CASTDLRNRAYNEQFF.

The sample holds a few counts of this clonotype. The chain carries TRBV20-1 and TRBJ2-7; TRBD1 agrees at 7 bases. Germline CDR1 DFQATT, CDR2 SNEGSKA (reference sequence). Trimming cost V 1 base and J 5 bases; bases outside gene matches: 5. The CDR3 runs 13 residues. Here the CDR3 reads CSARGQGEHEQYF. The CDR3 bases are TGCAGTGCTAGAGGACAGGGCGAACACGAGCAGTACTTC.

DNA of the CDR3: TGTGCCAGCAGCTTGATCAGGGGCGCAGAGACCCAGTACTTC. Encoded protein: CASSLIRGAETQYF. This chain uses TRBV7-2 with TRBJ2-5; weak D call: TRBD1 (6 bases). Germline lookup yields CDR1 SGHTA and CDR2 FQGNSA. The length of the CDR3 is 14 residues. Between the trimmed V and J ends, which lost 3 bases and 4 bases, there was a span of 12 bases. Variable domain in full (rest from reference TRBV7-2 and TRBJ2-5): GAGVSQSPSNKVTEKGKDVELRCDPISGHTALYWYRQSLGQGLEFLIYFQGNSAPDKSGLPSDRFSAERTGGSVSTLTIQRTQQEDSAVYLCASSLIRGAETQYFGPGTRLLVL.

At least ten counts were recorded for this clonotype. This sequence joins TRBV12-3 or TRBV12-4 and TRBJ1-1, with D perhaps TRBD1 (5 bases). The V end was cut by 2 bases, the J end by 1 base, with 11 bases between. CDR3 length equals 15 residues. Written as DNA, the CDR3 is TGTGCCAGCAGTTTAAGCGGGGCGCCGAACACTGAAGCTTTCTTT. It translates to CASSLSGAPNTEAFF.

This clonotype was seen repeatedly, ten times or more. The chain recombines TRBV10-3 with TRBJ1-5; the match to TRBD1 covers 7 bases. The CDR3 is 14 residues long. The germline gives CDR1 ENHRY, CDR2 SYGVKD. V was pared by 4 bases and J by 8 bases, with 8 bases of the junction left unmatched. The CDR3 DNA reads TGTGCCATCAGTGGGGACAGAGAAACGAAGCCCCAGCATTTT. Amino acid sequence: CAISGDRETKPQHF.

This clonotype was counted at least ten times. J is TRBJ2-7 and V is TRBV9; 12 positions match TRBD2. Germline lookup yields CDR1 SGDLS and CDR2 YYNGEE. V lost 3 bases and J lost 5; bases outside the gene matches: 6. This CDR3 region has 15 residues. The CDR3 DNA reads TGTGCCAGCAGCGCCGGGACTAGCGGGTTTAACGAGCAGTACTTC. Translated, it gives CASSAGTSGFNEQYF.

V usage is TRBV13 and J usage is TRBJ2-3; D is perhaps TRBD2 (5 bases). The V gene's germline CDR1 is PRHDT and CDR2 FYEKMQ (reference sequence). This CDR3 has 13 residues. V was cut by 4 bases and J by 6 bases, with 11 bases left in between. In nucleotides, the CDR3 is TGTGCCAGCAGCTCCTTGTGGAGGGATACGCAGTATTTT. This translates into CASSSLWRDTQYF. Looking up the rest from reference TRBV13 and TRBJ2-3 gives the full variable domain: AAGVIQSPRHLIKEKRETATLKCYPIPRHDTVYWYQQGPGQDPQFLISFYEKMQSDKGSIPDRFSAQQFSDYHSELNMSSLELGDSALYFCASSSLWRDTQYFGPGTRLTVL.

This clonotype was detected only a few times. V and J are TRBV12-3 or TRBV12-4 and TRBJ1-4; D not certain. Trimming took off 2 bases at V and 6 bases at J, with 7 bases between the two ends. This CDR3 spans 13 amino acids. The CDR3 region is CASSLLADEKLFF. In DNA form, the CDR3 reads TGTGCCAGCAGTTTACTGGCCGATGAAAAACTGTTTTTT.

The chain combines TRBV29-1 with TRBJ2-1; D unclear. Germline CDR1 and CDR2: SQVTM and ANQGSEA. V was pared by 7 bases and J by 7 bases, with 8 bases between. The CDR3 length is 10 residues. The chain's CDR3 is CSGANNEQFF. The CDR3 coding sequence is TGCAGCGGGGCTAATAATGAGCAGTTCTTC.

At least ten counts were recorded for this clonotype. The rearrangement uses TRBV12-3 or TRBV12-4 and TRBJ1-1; D call uncertain. V shed 2 bases and J shed 1 base, with 5 bases lying between them. The CDR3 covers 13 residues. CDR3 protein: CASSLWRNTEAFF. Written as DNA, the CDR3 is TGTGCCAGCAGTTTATGGAGGAACACTGAAGCTTTCTTT.

In its sample, this clonotype was seen a few times. The chain links TRBV6-2 or TRBV6-3 to TRBJ2-7, with TRBD2 as a possible D gene (6 bases). This CDR3 has 13 residues. V lost 10 bases to trimming and J lost 3 bases, with 16 bases between them. Per the germline V gene, CDR1 is MNHEY and CDR2 is SVGEGT. Here the CDR3 reads CATYGSGYYEQYF. CDR3 coding DNA: TGTGCCACCTACGGGAGCGGCTACTACGAGCAGTACTTC.

This clonotype was picked up a small number of times. The V call is TRBV29-1, the J call TRBJ1-1; D uncertain. From germline, CDR1 is SQVTM and CDR2 ANQGSEA. V shed 4 bases and J shed 5 bases, with 5 bases lying between them. This CDR3 has 10 residues. The chain's CDR3 is CSVVSTEAFF. The CDR3 DNA sequence: TGCAGCGTTGTCTCTACTGAAGCTTTCTTT.

This clonotype has only a few counts. The chain combines TRBV7-9 with TRBJ2-3; 7 positions agree with TRBD2. After removal of 2 bases from V and 2 bases from J, the junction contained 4 bases not matched to a gene. Germline lookup yields CDR1 SEHNR and CDR2 FQNEAQ (reference sequence). This CDR3 spans 15 amino acids. CDR3 sequence: CASSLRAGVTDTQYF. The DNA of the CDR3 is TGTGCCAGCAGCTTAAGGGCGGGGGTCACAGATACGCAGTATTTT.

A few counts support this clonotype. The V gene is TRBV4-1, the J gene TRBJ2-5; 12 nucleotides line up with TRBD2. Per the germline V gene, CDR1 is MGHRA and CDR2 is YSYEKL. V gave up 4 bases and J gave up 2 bases; unmatched junction bases: 8. This CDR3 region has 17 residues. The DNA for the CDR3 is TGCGCCAGCAGCCCAGGACTAGCGGGAACGTTTCAAGAGACCCAGTACTTC. Its translation: CASSPGLAGTFQETQYF.

At least ten counts were recorded for this clonotype. This chain joins TRBV27 and TRBJ2-2; D not resolved. The CDR3 has 16 amino acids. V lost 6 bases to trimming and J lost 0 bases, with 14 bases between them. Germline assignment: CDR1 MNHEY and CDR2 SMNVEV (reference sequence). The CDR3 region is CASRVGKPANTGELFF. In nucleotides, the CDR3 is TGTGCCAGCAGAGTAGGGAAGCCCGCGAACACCGGGGAGCTGTTTTTT.

This clonotype came up a few times. The chain is built from TRBV20-1 and TRBJ2-5; 8 bases agree with TRBD2. CDR1 and CDR2 (germline): DFQATT, SNEGSKA (reference sequence). The CDR3 consists of 14 residues. The V segment lost 1 base and the J segment 6 bases; nucleotides outside the gene matches: 7. DNA of the CDR3: TGCAGTGCTAGAGTACAGCGGGAGCCGCAGACCCAGTACTTC. This encodes CSARVQREPQTQYF.